This TCR beta chain derives from a study of molecular identifiers for immune sequencing clone quantification. General study points: The sizes of highly expanded clones could be underestimated when identical TCR molecules share a barcode. The share of molecules held by clones above 20 RNA copies was over 98% in effector cells and under 1% in naive cells.

Sorted naive CD8 T cells were those defined as CD8+CD4-CCR7+CD45RA+. Trimming cost V 1 base and J 5 bases; bases outside gene matches: 5. The CDR3 has 16 residues. About this clonotype itself: The antigen remains undetermined.

It was with previously described methods and listed TCR primers that bulk TCR libraries were made. TCRdb independently ran MiXCR on the PCR reads; one entry per CDR3 protein. The table lists nearly 650,000 distinct CDR3 sequences, about 25% of them singletons. This TCR was recovered from a human donor in good health. Some libraries in this study had Jurkat cell RNA spiked in. The chain employs TRBV12-3 or TRBV12-4 and TRBJ2-3; 11 bases match TRBD2. Sequencing was carried out using naive CD8+ T cells from blood, with Jurkat cell RNA spiked in. Subset given: FACS-sorted CD8+CD4-CCR7+CD45RA+ naive T cells. The CDR3 DNA is TGTGCCAGCAGTTTAGGTCCTAGCGGGGGGATAGATACGCAGTATTTT. It specifies CASSLGPSGGIDTQYF.